These T cell receptor beta chains were read from a single sample in a study of blood T cell repertoires in COVID-19. Libraries were prepared by immunoSEQ multiplex PCR; TCRdb keeps only in-frame clonotypes and omits some of them. Of hundreds of thousands of clones listed, around 82% are singletons. The specimen sequenced was peripheral blood. All receptors come from a woman between 45 and 65 years old with acute or convalescent COVID-19. The CDR3 runs from the conserved cysteine through the conserved F or W.

TRBV28	TRBJ1-5	CASSQGFNQPQHF
TRBV28	TRBJ1-2	CASSFPGAATLSNYGYTF
TRBV2	TRBJ2-1	CASSEAGGLLEGEQFF
TRBV11-2	TRBJ1-1	CASSLSAGQGISEAFF
TRBV27	TRBJ2-6	CASSAMGANVLTF
TRBV19	TRBJ1-2	CASNAQGGDGYTF
TRBV27	TRBJ2-3	CASSPRGTDTQYF
TRBV12-5	TRBJ1-5	CASGSLGPNQPQHF
TRBV21-1	TRBJ1-2	CASSKGQKNYGYTF
TRBV7-8	TRBJ2-2	CASSLETSFSTGELFF
TRBV12-5	TRBJ2-1	CASGLLADNEQFF
TRBV6-1	TRBJ2-7	CASSERQGLDEQYF
TRBV6-6	TRBJ2-2	CASSYGRETTGELFF
TRBV18	TRBJ2-7	CASSWGQGYEQYF
TRBV3-1/TRBV3-2	TRBJ1-6	CASSQDITVNSPLHF
TRBV5-1	TRBJ2-5	CASSLQGAGETQYF
TRBV2	TRBJ1-6	CASRVDIDNSPLHF
TRBV14	TRBJ1-3	CASSPGQQNTIYF
TRBV18	TRBJ2-1	CASSLGLDSYNEQFF
TRBV6-5	TRBJ1-3	CASTPSTVSGNTIYF
TRBV24-1	TRBJ2-1	CATSDVASGSAPDEQFF
TRBV28	TRBJ1-6	CASRPGQGYSPLHF
TRBV5-1	TRBJ2-7	CASSPTGGYEQYF
TRBV2	TRBJ1-4	CASRTGTAYEKLFF
TRBV13	TRBJ2-1	CASSAASGRASGPEQFF
TRBV4-1	TRBJ1-2	CASSQEGQGGYTF
TRBV2	TRBJ2-7	CASSEDIPFSGFSYEQYF
TRBV29-1	TRBJ2-2	CSAGQANTGELFF
TRBV12-3/TRBV12-4	TRBJ2-2	CASRRAGTGELFF
TRBV29-1	TRBJ1-2	CSVGGAANYGYTF
TRBV10-3	TRBJ2-1	CAISEIGLAGGLEQFF
TRBV4-1	TRBJ2-1	CASSQLLGQGNEQFF
TRBV5-1	TRBJ2-7	CASSMTGSAYEQYF
TRBV28	TRBJ1-2	CASSRQGAGVASYGYTF
TRBV27	TRBJ2-5	CASQPLGATETQYF
TRBV28	TRBJ1-5	CASSLRIGQPQHF
TRBV24-1	TRBJ2-7	CATSDSARAYEQYF
TRBV12-3/TRBV12-4	TRBJ2-2	CASSRTAGELFF
TRBV2	TRBJ2-7	CATQAGEDYEQYF
TRBV24-1	TRBJ2-7	CATSENRYDEQYF
TRBV5-6	TRBJ2-3	CASSRDRVSTDTQYF
TRBV29-1	TRBJ2-5	CSVEGGTDRPETQYF
TRBV5-1	TRBJ2-6	CASKDRGRSGANVLTF
TRBV20-1	TRBJ1-4	CSASNRDRGTEKLFF
TRBV2	TRBJ1-1	CASSAIGNTEAFF